This passage covers 14 T cell receptor beta chains from one sample sequenced in a study of Ad26.COV2.S vaccination and SARS-CoV-2 variants. Profiling relied on immunoSEQ multiplex PCR, and the TCRdb table lists in-frame clones only, not all of them. The sample carries hundreds of thousands of clones, more than 80% recorded once. The treatment here: around 19 received Ad26.COV2.S at low or high dose, single or two shots; about five received placebo; per-sample allocation not given. Sampling occurred on day 63 after the first vaccine or placebo injection. The sequenced sample was peripheral blood, obtained in a trial of Ad26.COV2.S vaccine versus placebo. These receptors were taken from a person between 18 and 65 years old who received the Ad26.COV2.S COVID-19 vaccine or a placebo.

The chain is built from TRBV5-5 and TRBJ2-3; 8 nucleotides agree with TRBD2. Germline values: CDR1 SGHKS, CDR2 YYEKEE (reference sequence). CDR3 length: 17 residues. V lost 1 base and J lost 0; bases outside the gene matches: 7. This CDR3 is CASSLLRGAASTDTQYF. The CDR3 DNA reads as TGTGCCAGCAGCTTGTTGCGGGGGGCTGCGAGCACAGATACGCAGTATTTT.

The chain links TRBV30 to TRBJ1-2; the D gene is possibly TRBD1 (6 bases). The CDR3 runs 16 residues. CDR1 and CDR2 (germline): GTSNPN, SVGIG (reference sequence). Trimming left V 0 bases short and J 0 bases short, with 14 bases between. The CDR3 coding sequence is TGTGCCTGGAGTGTAAAACCGGGGGGCACTAACTATGGCTACACCTTC. Protein product: CAWSVKPGGTNYGYTF. The whole variable domain, remainder taken from reference TRBV30 and TRBJ1-2, is SQTIHQWPATLVQPVGSPLSLECTVEGTSNPNLYWYRQAAGRGLQLLFYSVGIGQISSEVPQNLSASRPQDRQFILSSKKLLLSDSGFYLCAWSVKPGGTNYGYTFGSGTRLTVV.

The chain carries TRBV7-9 and TRBJ2-5; D is uncertain. Germline V gene sequence: CDR1 SEHNR, CDR2 FQNEAQ (reference sequence). The CDR3 runs to 16 residues. Trimming pared 5 bases from V and 3 bases from J, leaving 19 bases between. Here the CDR3 reads CASSPTLGVSEETQYF. CDR3 nucleotides: TGTGCCAGCAGCCCAACATTAGGAGTCTCTGAAGAGACCCAGTACTTC.

V usage is TRBV5-1 and J usage is TRBJ1-1; 7 bases line up with TRBD1. The CDR3 consists of 13 residues. The germline V gene encodes CDR1 SGHRS and CDR2 YFSETQ. V lost 4 bases to trimming and J lost 10 bases; unmatched junction nucleotides: 10. CDR3 nucleotides: TGCGCCAGCAGCCCAAGTCCGGGACAGACAGCTTTCTTT. Protein sequence: CASSPSPGQTAFF.

The chain links TRBV30 to TRBJ1-1, with 8 positions matching TRBD1. This CDR3 is built from 13 residues. J gave up 1 base and V 6 bases, and 4 bases lay outside the gene matches. The germline V gene encodes CDR1 GTSNPN and CDR2 SVGIG (reference sequence). The CDR3: CACHGQGNTEAFF. The DNA of the CDR3 is TGTGCCTGCCACGGACAGGGGAACACTGAAGCTTTCTTT.

The CDR3: CASSLGQGKGKLFF. As DNA, the CDR3 is TGCGCCAGCAGCTTGGGTCAGGGTAAGGGAAAACTGTTTTTT. The rearrangement joins TRBV5-1 to TRBJ1-4, with a tentative D call TRBD1 (5 bases). CDR3 length: 14 residues. Germline CDR1 is SGHRS and CDR2 is YFSETQ. The V end was cut by 0 bases, the J end by 10 bases, with 13 bases between.

This sequence joins TRBV7-2 and TRBJ1-5; 7 nucleotides agree with TRBD1. This CDR3 comprises 15 residues. Germline CDR1 reads SGHTA; CDR2 reads FQGNSA. V shed 6 bases and J 0 bases; nucleotides not matched to a gene: 5. The CDR3 here is CASSRNRGSNQPQHF. The CDR3 DNA follows: TGTGCCAGCAGTCGCAACAGGGGTAGCAATCAGCCCCAGCATTTT. The full variable domain, completed using reference TRBV7-2 and TRBJ1-5, is GAGVSQSPSNKVTEKGKDVELRCDPISGHTALYWYRQSLGQGLEFLIYFQGNSAPDKSGLPSDRFSAERTGGSVSTLTIQRTQQEDSAVYLCASSRNRGSNQPQHFGDGTRLSIL.

The CDR3 DNA is TGTGCCAGCAGCCAGGGCGGCATTCAGCCCCAGCATTTT. Protein: CASSQGGIQPQHF. V usage is TRBV6-6 and J usage is TRBJ1-5; a possible D gene is TRBD1 (5 bases). Germline assignment: CDR1 MNHNY and CDR2 SVGAGI (reference sequence). This CDR3 region has 13 residues. The V end lost 6 bases, the J end lost 6 bases, and 12 bases lay between the germline ends.

The V and J genes are TRBV4-1 and TRBJ1-4; D unresolved. Germline assignment: CDR1 MGHRA and CDR2 YSYEKL. The V gene lost 4 bases and the J gene lost 7 bases, with 10 bases spanning the gap. The CDR3 sequence is 13 residues long. CDR3 protein: CASSPGLIEKLFF. The CDR3, as DNA: TGCGCCAGCAGCCCCGGACTGATTGAAAAACTGTTTTTT.

The chain has TRBV14 and TRBJ1-1, with D unresolved. The V gene's germline CDR1 is SGHDN and CDR2 FVKESK. The ends were cut back, 0 bases at V and 1 base at J, with 3 bases in the middle. The CDR3 is 13 amino acids. The CDR3 DNA follows: TGTGCCAGCAGCCAAGATCGGAACACTGAAGCTTTCTTT. Protein product: CASSQDRNTEAFF. The full variable domain, its missing parts supplied by reference TRBV14 and TRBJ1-1, is EAGVTQFPSHSVIEKGQTVTLRCDPISGHDNLYWYRRVMGKEIKFLLHFVKESKQDESGMPNNRFLAERTGGTYSTLKVQPAELEDSGVYFCASSQDRNTEAFFGQGTRLTVV.

The J gene is TRBJ1-5, the V gene TRBV6-5; D not certain. V lost 6 bases, J lost 1 base, and 13 bases lay in between. This CDR3 has 15 residues. The germline gives CDR1 MNHEY, CDR2 SVGAGI. The CDR3 nucleotides read TGTGCCAGCAGGCCCATATTAGGAAGCAATCAGCCCCAGCATTTT. Translated: CASRPILGSNQPQHF.

The V call is TRBV9, the J call TRBJ1-2; 8 bases are shared with TRBD1. Per the germline V gene, CDR1 is SGDLS and CDR2 is YYNGEE. Trimming cost V 3 bases and J 8 bases; bases outside gene matches: 12. The CDR3 length is 15 residues. This chain's CDR3 is CASSAIPSGDRGYTF. In DNA form, the CDR3 reads TGTGCCAGCAGCGCGATTCCCTCGGGGGACAGGGGCTACACCTTC. Supplemented by reference TRBV9 and TRBJ1-2, the full variable domain reads DSGVTQTPKHLITATGQRVTLRCSPRSGDLSVYWYQQSLDQGLQFLIQYYNGEERAKGNILERFSAQQFPDLHSELNLSSLELGDSALYFCASSAIPSGDRGYTFGSGTRLTVV.

J is TRBJ2-3 and V is TRBV16, with unresolved D. This CDR3 comprises 13 residues. The germline V gene has CDR1 KGHSY and CDR2 FQNENV. Trimming cost V 6 bases and J 0 bases, with 7 bases left between them. This CDR3 reads CASSPDSTDTQYF. The CDR3 DNA reads as TGTGCCAGCAGTCCAGACAGCACAGATACGCAGTATTTT.

This chain connects TRBV11-1 to TRBJ2-1, with 12 positions matching TRBD2. Germline V lookup: CDR1 SGHAT, CDR2 FQDESV (reference sequence). V lost 6 bases, J lost 6 bases, and 6 bases stayed unmatched. The CDR3 length is 15 residues. CDR3 coding DNA: TGTGCCAGCAGTTCCGGGACTAGCGGGCTCAATGAGCAGTTCTTC. As protein: CASSSGTSGLNEQFF.